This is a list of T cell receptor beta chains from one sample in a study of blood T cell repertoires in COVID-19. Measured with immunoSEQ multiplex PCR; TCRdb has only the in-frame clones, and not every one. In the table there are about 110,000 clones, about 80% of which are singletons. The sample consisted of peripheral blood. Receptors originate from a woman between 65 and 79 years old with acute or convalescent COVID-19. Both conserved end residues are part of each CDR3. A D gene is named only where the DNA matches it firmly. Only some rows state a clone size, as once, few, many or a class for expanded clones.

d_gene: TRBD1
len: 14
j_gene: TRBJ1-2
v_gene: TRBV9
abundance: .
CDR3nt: TGTGCCAGCAGCCCAAGACAGGGCAAGGACGGCTACACCTTC
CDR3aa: CASSPRQGKDGYTF

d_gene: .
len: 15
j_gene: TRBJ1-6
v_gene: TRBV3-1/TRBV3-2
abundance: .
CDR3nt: TGTGCCAGCAGCCAAGGTGTGAGTAATAATTCACCCCTCCACTTT
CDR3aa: CASSQGVSNNSPLHF

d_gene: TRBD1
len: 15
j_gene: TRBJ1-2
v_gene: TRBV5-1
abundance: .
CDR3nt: TGCGCCAGCAGCGTGACAGGGGAGGAGACCTATGGCTACACCTTC
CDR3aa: CASSVTGEETYGYTF

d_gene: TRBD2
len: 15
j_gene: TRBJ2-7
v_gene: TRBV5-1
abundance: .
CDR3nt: TGCGCCAGCAGCCCACTAGCGGGAGGGCCTCTCGAGCAGTACTTC
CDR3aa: CASSPLAGGPLEQYF

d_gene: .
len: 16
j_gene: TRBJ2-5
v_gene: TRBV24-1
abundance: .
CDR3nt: TGTGCCACCAGTGATCCCCGCATGACAGACCAAGAGACCCAGTACTTC
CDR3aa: CATSDPRMTDQETQYF

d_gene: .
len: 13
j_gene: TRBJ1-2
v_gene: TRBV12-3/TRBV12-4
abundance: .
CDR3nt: TGTGCCAGCAGTCAACATAGGGGCAGGGGCTACACCTTC
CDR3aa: CASSQHRGRGYTF

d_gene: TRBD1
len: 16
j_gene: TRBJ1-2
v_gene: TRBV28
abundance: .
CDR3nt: TGTGCCAGCAGTTTTGTCGGACAGGGGGCCTACTATGGCTACACCTTC
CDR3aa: CASSFVGQGAYYGYTF

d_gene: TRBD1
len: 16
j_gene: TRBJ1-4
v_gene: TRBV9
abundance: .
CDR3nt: TGTGCCAGCAGTGAAAGGCCGGGACAGATAAATGAAAAACTGTTTTTT
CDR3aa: CASSERPGQINEKLFF

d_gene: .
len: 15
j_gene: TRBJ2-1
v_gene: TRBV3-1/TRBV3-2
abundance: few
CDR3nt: TGTGCCAGCAGCCAAATGGCCCGGGGGATGAATGAGCAGTTCTTC
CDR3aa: CASSQMARGMNEQFF

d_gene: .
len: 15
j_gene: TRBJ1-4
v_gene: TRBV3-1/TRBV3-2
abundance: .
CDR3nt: TGTGCCAGCAGCCAAGGAACGGCAACTAATGAAAAACTGTTTTTT
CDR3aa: CASSQGTATNEKLFF

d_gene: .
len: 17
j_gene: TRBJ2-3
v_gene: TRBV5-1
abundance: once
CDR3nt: TGCGCCAGCAGCTTGGCCGGGGGAGCGGCCCGGGCAGATACGCAGTATTTT
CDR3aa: CASSLAGGAARADTQYF

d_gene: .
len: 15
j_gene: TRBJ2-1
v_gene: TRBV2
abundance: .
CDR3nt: TGTGCCAGCAGTCCAGGAGGAGGGTCCTACAATGAGCAGTTCTTC
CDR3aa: CASSPGGGSYNEQFF

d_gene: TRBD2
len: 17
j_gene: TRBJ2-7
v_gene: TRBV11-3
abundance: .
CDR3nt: TGTGCCAGCAGCCTTTCACATGGGACTAGCGGCGCCTACGAGCAGTACTTC
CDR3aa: CASSLSHGTSGAYEQYF

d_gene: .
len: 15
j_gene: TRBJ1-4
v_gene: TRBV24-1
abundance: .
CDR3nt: TGTGCCACCAGTGGCGGGGGGCCCGGTAATGAAAAACTGTTTTTT
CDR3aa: CATSGGGPGNEKLFF

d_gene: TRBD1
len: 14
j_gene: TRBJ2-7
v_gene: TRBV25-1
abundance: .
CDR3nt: TGTGCCAGCAGTGATGGACAGGGTTCCTACGAGCAGTACTTC
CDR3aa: CASSDGQGSYEQYF

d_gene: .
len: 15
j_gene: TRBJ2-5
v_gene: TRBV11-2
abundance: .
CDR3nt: TGTGCCAGCAGCTTAGAACGGGTGGTAGGAGAGACCCAGTACTTC
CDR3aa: CASSLERVVGETQYF

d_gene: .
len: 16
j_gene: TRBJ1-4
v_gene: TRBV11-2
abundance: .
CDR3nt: TGTGCCAGCAGCTTAAGCCTCACTAACCGGGGGGAGGAACTGTTTTTT
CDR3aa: CASSLSLTNRGEELFF

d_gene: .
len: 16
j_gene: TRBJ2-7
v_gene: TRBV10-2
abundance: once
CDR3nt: TGCGCCAGCAGTTACGCCCGGAGGGCCCAAGGGAACGAGCAGTACTTC
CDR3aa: CASSYARRAQGNEQYF

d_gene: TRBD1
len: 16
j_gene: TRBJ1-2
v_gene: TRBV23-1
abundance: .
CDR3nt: TGCGCCAGCAGTCAAAAATCGGGACAGGGGGGATATGGCTACACCTTC
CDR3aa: CASSQKSGQGGYGYTF

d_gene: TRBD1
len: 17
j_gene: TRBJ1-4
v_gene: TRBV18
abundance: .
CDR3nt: TGTGCCAGCTCACCACGGACAGGGGATGGAGGGGGTGAAAAACTGTTTTTT
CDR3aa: CASSPRTGDGGGEKLFF

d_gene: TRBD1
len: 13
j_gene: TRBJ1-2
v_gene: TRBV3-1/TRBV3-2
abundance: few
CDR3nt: TGTGCCAGCAGCCAGACAGGGGGCTATGGCTACACCTTC
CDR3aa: CASSQTGGYGYTF

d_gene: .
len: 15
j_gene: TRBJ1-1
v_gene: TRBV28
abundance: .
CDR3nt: TGTGCCAGCAGTTTTAATACAGGGCTGAACACTGAAGCTTTCTTT
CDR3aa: CASSFNTGLNTEAFF

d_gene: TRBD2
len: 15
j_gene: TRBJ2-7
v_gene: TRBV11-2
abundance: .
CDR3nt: TGTGCCAGCAGCTATGGGACTAGCGGGCCCTACGAGCAGTACTTC
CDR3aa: CASSYGTSGPYEQYF

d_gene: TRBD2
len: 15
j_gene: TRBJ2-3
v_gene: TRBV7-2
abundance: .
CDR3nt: TGTGCCAGCAGCTTGGCTCGGGGGGGCGCAGATACGCAGTATTTT
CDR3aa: CASSLARGGADTQYF

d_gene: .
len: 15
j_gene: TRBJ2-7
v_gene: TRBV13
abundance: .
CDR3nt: TGTGCCAGCAGCTTAGGCCGGGACTCTACTTACGAGCAGTACTTC
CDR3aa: CASSLGRDSTYEQYF

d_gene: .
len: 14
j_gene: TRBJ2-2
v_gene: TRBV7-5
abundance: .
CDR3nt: TGTGCCAGAACCGGGACAGGGCGCTCCGGGGAGCTGTTTTTT
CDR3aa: CARTGTGRSGELFF

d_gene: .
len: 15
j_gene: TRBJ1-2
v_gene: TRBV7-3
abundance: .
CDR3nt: TGTGCCAGCAGCTCCGACAGTCGCTCAAACTATGGCTACACCTTC
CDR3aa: CASSSDSRSNYGYTF

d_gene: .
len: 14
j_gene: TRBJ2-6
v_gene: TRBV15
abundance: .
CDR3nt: TGTGCTCCAGGCTACAGGGCTGGGGCCAACGTCCTGACTTTC
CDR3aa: CAPGYRAGANVLTF

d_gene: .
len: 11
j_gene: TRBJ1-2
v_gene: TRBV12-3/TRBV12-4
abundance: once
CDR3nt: TGTGCCAGCAGTTTCATCGGGACTTTTACCTTC
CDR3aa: CASSFIGTFTF

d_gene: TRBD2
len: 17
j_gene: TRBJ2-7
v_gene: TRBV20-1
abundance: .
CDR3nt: TGCAGTGCTAGTAGGACTAGCGAGGAACTACTACTACTCGAGCAGTACTTC
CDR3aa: CSASRTSEELLLLEQYF

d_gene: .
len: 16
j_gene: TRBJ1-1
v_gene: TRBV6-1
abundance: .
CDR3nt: TGTGCCAGCAGTGAATGGAGGGTGACGGTCGGTTCTGAAGCTTTCTTT
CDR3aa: CASSEWRVTVGSEAFF

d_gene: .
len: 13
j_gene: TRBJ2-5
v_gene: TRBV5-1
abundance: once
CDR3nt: TGCGCCAGCAGCCCAGGCCAGGGGGAGACCCAGTACTTC
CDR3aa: CASSPGQGETQYF

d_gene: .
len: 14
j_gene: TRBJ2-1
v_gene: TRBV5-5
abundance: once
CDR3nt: TGTGCCAGCAGCTTGGTTGGCAACTACAATGAGCAGTTCTTC
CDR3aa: CASSLVGNYNEQFF

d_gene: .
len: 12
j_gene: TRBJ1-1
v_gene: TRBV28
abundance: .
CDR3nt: TGTGCCAGCAGTTTGGTGAGAACTGAAGCTTTCTTT
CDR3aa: CASSLVRTEAFF

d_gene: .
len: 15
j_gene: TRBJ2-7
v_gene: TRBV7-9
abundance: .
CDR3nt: TGTGCCAGCAGCTTATCCAGCGGGCTCTCGACCATGCAGTACTTC
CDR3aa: CASSLSSGLSTMQYF

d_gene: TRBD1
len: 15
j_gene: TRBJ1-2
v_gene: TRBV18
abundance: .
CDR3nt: TGTGCCAGCTCACCCCCGGGACAGGGGAGTTATGGCTACACCTTC
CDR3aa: CASSPPGQGSYGYTF

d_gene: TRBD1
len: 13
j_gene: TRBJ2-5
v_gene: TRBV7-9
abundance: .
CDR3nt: TGTGCCAGCAGCTTAGGTAACCGGGACAGAAAGTACTTC
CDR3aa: CASSLGNRDRKYF

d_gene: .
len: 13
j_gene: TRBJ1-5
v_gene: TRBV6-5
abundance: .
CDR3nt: TGTGCCAGGAGGACTAAGGGCAATCAGCCCCAGCATTTT
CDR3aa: CARRTKGNQPQHF

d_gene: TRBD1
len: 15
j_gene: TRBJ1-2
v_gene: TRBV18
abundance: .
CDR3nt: TGTGCCAGCTCACCACCGGGCGAGGGGGCCTATGGCTACACCTTC
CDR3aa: CASSPPGEGAYGYTF

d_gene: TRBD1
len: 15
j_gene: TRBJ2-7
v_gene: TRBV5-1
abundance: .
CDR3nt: TGCGCCAGCAGCTTGGCCGGGACAGGCACCTACGAGCAGTACTTC
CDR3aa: CASSLAGTGTYEQYF

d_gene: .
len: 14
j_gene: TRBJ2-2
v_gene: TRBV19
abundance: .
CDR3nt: TGTGCCAGTAGTAGACAGGCGAACACCGGGGAGCTGTTTTTT
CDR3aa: CASSRQANTGELFF

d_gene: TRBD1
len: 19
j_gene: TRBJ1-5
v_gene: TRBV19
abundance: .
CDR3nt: TGTGCCAGTAGTATAGACGGACAGGGGAAGCCGGGGTTGAGTCAGCCCCAGCATTTT
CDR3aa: CASSIDGQGKPGLSQPQHF

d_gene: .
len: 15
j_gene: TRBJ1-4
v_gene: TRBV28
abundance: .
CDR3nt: TGTGCCAGCAGTTTAAATACAGGGTCGCGTGAAAAACTGTTTTTT
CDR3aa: CASSLNTGSREKLFF

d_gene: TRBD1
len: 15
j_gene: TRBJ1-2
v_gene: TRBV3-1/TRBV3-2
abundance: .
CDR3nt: TGTGCCAGCAGCCAACTAGGGACAGGGGTTTTTGGCTACACCTTC
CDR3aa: CASSQLGTGVFGYTF